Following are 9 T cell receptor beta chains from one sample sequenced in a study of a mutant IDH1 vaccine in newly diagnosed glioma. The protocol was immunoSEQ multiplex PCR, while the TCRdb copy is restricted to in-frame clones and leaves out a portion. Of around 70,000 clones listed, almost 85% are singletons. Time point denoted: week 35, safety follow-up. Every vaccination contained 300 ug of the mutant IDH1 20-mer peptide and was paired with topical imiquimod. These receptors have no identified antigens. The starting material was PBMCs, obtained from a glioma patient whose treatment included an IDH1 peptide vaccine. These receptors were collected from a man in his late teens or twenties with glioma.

The CDR3 sequence: CASSFGATSYEQYF. In DNA form, the CDR3 reads TGTGCCAGCAGCTTTGGGGCGACCTCCTACGAGCAGTACTTC. The V call is TRBV13, the J call TRBJ2-7; a possible D gene is TRBD1 (5 bases). V was trimmed by 3 bases and J by 0 bases, leaving 9 bases between them. Germline values: CDR1 PRHDT, CDR2 FYEKMQ (reference sequence). CDR3 length: 14 residues.

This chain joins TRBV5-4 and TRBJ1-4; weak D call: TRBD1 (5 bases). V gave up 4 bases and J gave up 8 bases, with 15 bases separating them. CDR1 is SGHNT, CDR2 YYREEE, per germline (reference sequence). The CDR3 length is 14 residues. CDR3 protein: CASSRSSEGEKLFF. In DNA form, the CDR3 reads TGTGCCAGCAGCCGTTCCAGTGAGGGGGAAAAACTGTTTTTT.

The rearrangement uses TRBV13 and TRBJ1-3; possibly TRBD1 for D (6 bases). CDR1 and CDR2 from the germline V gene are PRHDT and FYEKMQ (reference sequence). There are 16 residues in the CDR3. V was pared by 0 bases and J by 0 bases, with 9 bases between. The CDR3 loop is CASSLGGHLSGNTIYF. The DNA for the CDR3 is TGTGCCAGCAGCTTAGGGGGACATCTCTCTGGAAACACCATATATTTT.

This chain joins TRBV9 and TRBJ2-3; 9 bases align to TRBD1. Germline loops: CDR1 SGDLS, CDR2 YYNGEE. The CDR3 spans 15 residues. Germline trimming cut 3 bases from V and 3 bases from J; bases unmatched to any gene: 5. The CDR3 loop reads CASSAWDRATDTQYF. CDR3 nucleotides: TGTGCCAGCAGCGCTTGGGACAGGGCGACAGATACGCAGTATTTT.

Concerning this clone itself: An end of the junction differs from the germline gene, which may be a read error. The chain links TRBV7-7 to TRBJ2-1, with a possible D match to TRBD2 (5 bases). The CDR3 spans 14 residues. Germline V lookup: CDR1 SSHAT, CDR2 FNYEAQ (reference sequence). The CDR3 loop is CASSPNSGYNEQFF. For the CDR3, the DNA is TGTGCTAGCAGCCCTAATTCGGGGTACAATGAGCAGTTCTTC.

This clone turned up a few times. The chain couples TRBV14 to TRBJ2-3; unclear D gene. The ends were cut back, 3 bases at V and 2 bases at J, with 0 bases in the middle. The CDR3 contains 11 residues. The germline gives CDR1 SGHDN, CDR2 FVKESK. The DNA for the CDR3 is TGTGCCAGCAGCCACACAGATACGCAGTATTTT. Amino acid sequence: CASSHTDTQYF. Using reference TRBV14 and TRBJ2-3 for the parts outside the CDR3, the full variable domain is EAGVTQFPSHSVIEKGQTVTLRCDPISGHDNLYWYRRVMGKEIKFLLHFVKESKQDESGMPNNRFLAERTGGTYSTLKVQPAELEDSGVYFCASSHTDTQYFGPGTRLTVL.

The CDR3 coding sequence is TGTGCCAGTAAGCTAGCGGGAGGCTCCTACGAGCAGTACTTC. Its translation: CASKLAGGSYEQYF. The chain is built from TRBV19 and TRBJ2-7, with TRBD2 identical over 11 bases. With V trimmed by 7 bases and J by 0 bases, 2 bases remained unmatched. This CDR3 contains 14 residues. Germline V CDR1 and CDR2: LNHDA, SQIVND (reference sequence).

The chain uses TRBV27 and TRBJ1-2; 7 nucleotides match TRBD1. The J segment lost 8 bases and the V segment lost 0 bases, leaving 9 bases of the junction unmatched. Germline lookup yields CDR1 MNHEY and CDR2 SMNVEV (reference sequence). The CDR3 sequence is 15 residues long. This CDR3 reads CASSLSQTDRFGYTF. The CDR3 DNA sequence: TGTGCCAGCAGTTTATCCCAAACGGACAGGTTCGGCTACACCTTC.

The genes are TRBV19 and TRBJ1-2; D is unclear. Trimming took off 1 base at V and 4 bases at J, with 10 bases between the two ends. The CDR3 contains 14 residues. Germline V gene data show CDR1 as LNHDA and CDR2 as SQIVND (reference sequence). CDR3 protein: CASSIVGSVYGYTF. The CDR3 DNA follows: TGTGCCAGTAGTATAGTAGGGTCGGTCTATGGCTACACCTTC.